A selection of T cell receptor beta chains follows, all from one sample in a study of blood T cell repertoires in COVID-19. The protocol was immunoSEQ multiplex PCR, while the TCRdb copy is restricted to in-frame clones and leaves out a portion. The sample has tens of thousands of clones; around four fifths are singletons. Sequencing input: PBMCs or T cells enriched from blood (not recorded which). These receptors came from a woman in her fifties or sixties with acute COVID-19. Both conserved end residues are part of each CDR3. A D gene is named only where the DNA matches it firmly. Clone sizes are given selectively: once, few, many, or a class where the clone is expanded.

CDR3aa: CASSYNPSAGGLRTTDTQYF
CDR3nt: TGTGCCAGCAGTTACAATCCCAGTGCGGGGGGTCTTCGTACAACAGATACGCAGTATTTT
v_gene: TRBV6-2/TRBV6-3
abundance: once
d_gene: TRBD2
j_gene: TRBJ2-3

CDR3aa: CASSYTGAGNEKLFF
CDR3nt: TGTGCCAGCAGTTATACAGGGGCGGGTAATGAAAAACTGTTTTTT
v_gene: TRBV7-9
abundance: NA
d_gene: TRBD1
j_gene: TRBJ1-4

CDR3aa: CASNTYRGRDEKLFF
CDR3nt: TGTGCCTCCAACACTTACAGGGGGCGGGATGAAAAACTGTTTTTT
v_gene: TRBV30
abundance: NA
d_gene: TRBD1
j_gene: TRBJ1-4

CDR3aa: CASSYGDSRSGNTIYF
CDR3nt: TGTGCCAGCAGTTACGGCGATAGCCGATCTGGAAACACCATATATTTT
v_gene: TRBV6-5
abundance: NA
d_gene: NA
j_gene: TRBJ1-3

CDR3aa: CASSPRSGNQETQYF
CDR3nt: TGTGCCAGCAGCCCCAGATCGGGGAACCAAGAGACCCAGTACTTC
v_gene: TRBV7-9
abundance: NA
d_gene: NA
j_gene: TRBJ2-5

CDR3aa: CASTKGQVNTGELFF
CDR3nt: TGTGCCAGCACGAAAGGACAGGTTAACACCGGGGAGCTGTTTTTT
v_gene: TRBV4-2
abundance: once
d_gene: TRBD1
j_gene: TRBJ2-2

CDR3aa: CAWSVQQGWQPQHF
CDR3nt: TGTGCCTGGAGTGTACAACAGGGCTGGCAGCCCCAGCATTTT
v_gene: TRBV30
abundance: NA
d_gene: NA
j_gene: TRBJ1-5

CDR3aa: CASSLTPRGLDYGYTF
CDR3nt: TGTGCCAGCAGCTTAACCCCCAGGGGGCTGGACTATGGCTACACCTTC
v_gene: TRBV7-9
abundance: NA
d_gene: TRBD1
j_gene: TRBJ1-2

CDR3aa: CASSFTGSYGYTF
CDR3nt: TGTGCCAGCAGCTTCACGGGGTCCTATGGCTACACCTTC
v_gene: TRBV5-4
abundance: NA
d_gene: NA
j_gene: TRBJ1-2

CDR3aa: CASSLGGHYNSPLHF
CDR3nt: TGTGCCAGCAGCTTAGGGGGACATTATAATTCACCCCTCCACTTT
v_gene: TRBV7-9
abundance: NA
d_gene: NA
j_gene: TRBJ1-6

CDR3aa: CASSGGPGGEQYF
CDR3nt: TGTGCCAGCAGTGGTGGACCGGGGGGCGAGCAGTACTTC
v_gene: TRBV2
abundance: NA
d_gene: TRBD2
j_gene: TRBJ2-7

CDR3aa: CASSYGGSQPQHF
CDR3nt: TGTGCCAGCAGTTACGGGGGGAGTCAGCCCCAGCATTTT
v_gene: TRBV6-2/TRBV6-3
abundance: NA
d_gene: NA
j_gene: TRBJ1-5

CDR3aa: CASGLHTGAGNTIYF
CDR3nt: TGTGCTAGTGGTTTACACACAGGGGCTGGAAACACCATATATTTT
v_gene: TRBV12-5
abundance: NA
d_gene: TRBD1
j_gene: TRBJ1-3

CDR3aa: CAWSAGLWGTGELFF
CDR3nt: TGTGCCTGGAGTGCGGGACTCTGGGGCACCGGGGAGCTGTTTTTT
v_gene: TRBV30
abundance: NA
d_gene: NA
j_gene: TRBJ2-2

CDR3aa: CSALEAYGYTF
CDR3nt: TGCAGCGCCCTGGAGGCTTATGGCTACACCTTC
v_gene: TRBV29-1
abundance: medium-sized
d_gene: NA
j_gene: TRBJ1-2

CDR3aa: CASSLNRVAFF
CDR3nt: TGTGCCAGCAGTTTGAACAGGGTAGCTTTCTTT
v_gene: TRBV28
abundance: NA
d_gene: NA
j_gene: TRBJ1-1

CDR3aa: CASSGEDKANQPQHF
CDR3nt: TGTGCCAGCAGTGGGGAGGACAAGGCCAATCAGCCCCAGCATTTT
v_gene: TRBV6-4
abundance: NA
d_gene: NA
j_gene: TRBJ1-5

CDR3aa: CAISESLAGMDTQYF
CDR3nt: TGTGCCATCAGTGAATCACTAGCGGGTATGGATACGCAGTATTTT
v_gene: TRBV10-3
abundance: NA
d_gene: TRBD2
j_gene: TRBJ2-3

CDR3aa: CAKLGGVLYGYTF
CDR3nt: TGTGCCAAATTAGGAGGGGTCCTCTATGGCTACACCTTC
v_gene: TRBV28
abundance: NA
d_gene: NA
j_gene: TRBJ1-2

CDR3aa: CASSETRQDTGELFF
CDR3nt: TGTGCCAGCAGCGAAACCAGACAGGACACCGGGGAGCTGTTTTTT
v_gene: TRBV2
abundance: NA
d_gene: NA
j_gene: TRBJ2-2

CDR3aa: CASSTGQGVSYGYTF
CDR3nt: TGCGCCAGCAGCACAGGACAGGGGGTGTCCTATGGCTACACCTTC
v_gene: TRBV5-1
abundance: NA
d_gene: TRBD1
j_gene: TRBJ1-2

CDR3aa: CASSQPRGGTEAFF
CDR3nt: TGTGCCAGCAGCCAGCCCCGGGGTGGGACTGAAGCTTTCTTT
v_gene: TRBV3-1/TRBV3-2
abundance: NA
d_gene: NA
j_gene: TRBJ1-1

CDR3aa: CASSLDSSGNTIYF
CDR3nt: TGTGCCAGCAGCTTGGACAGCTCTGGAAACACCATATATTTT
v_gene: TRBV5-6
abundance: NA
d_gene: NA
j_gene: TRBJ1-3

CDR3aa: CASSSDGVEAFF
CDR3nt: TGCGCCAGCAGCTCTGACGGGGTTGAAGCTTTCTTT
v_gene: TRBV5-1
abundance: NA
d_gene: NA
j_gene: TRBJ1-1

CDR3aa: CASSQAWGAYEQYF
CDR3nt: TGTGCCAGCAGTCAAGCCTGGGGAGCCTACGAGCAGTACTTC
v_gene: TRBV6-1
abundance: few
d_gene: NA
j_gene: TRBJ2-7

CDR3aa: CASSSFLNQPQHF
CDR3nt: TGTGCCAGCAGTTCCTTCTTGAATCAGCCCCAGCATTTT
v_gene: TRBV27
abundance: NA
d_gene: NA
j_gene: TRBJ1-5

CDR3aa: CASSIDLARGERSEAFF
CDR3nt: TGTGCCAGTAGTATAGATCTGGCCAGGGGGGAAAGAAGTGAAGCTTTCTTT
v_gene: TRBV19
abundance: once
d_gene: TRBD1
j_gene: TRBJ1-1

CDR3aa: CASSHSDRRNTEAFF
CDR3nt: TGTGCCAGCTCACACTCGGACAGAAGGAACACTGAAGCTTTCTTT
v_gene: TRBV18
abundance: NA
d_gene: NA
j_gene: TRBJ1-1

CDR3aa: CASSSPGAGDSPLHF
CDR3nt: TGTGCCAGCAGTTCACCAGGGGCCGGGGATTCACCCCTCCACTTT
v_gene: TRBV27
abundance: NA
d_gene: NA
j_gene: TRBJ1-6

CDR3aa: CASSQGTGWFVSGELFF
CDR3nt: TGTGCCAGCAGCCAAGGGACAGGCTGGTTTGTGAGCGGGGAGCTGTTTTTT
v_gene: TRBV14
abundance: few
d_gene: TRBD1
j_gene: TRBJ2-2

CDR3aa: CASSLDRTSGYVQYF
CDR3nt: TGTGCCAGCAGCTTAGATCGGACTAGCGGGTACGTGCAGTACTTC
v_gene: TRBV11-2
abundance: few
d_gene: TRBD2
j_gene: TRBJ2-7

CDR3aa: CASSFQGGTGEAFF
CDR3nt: TGTGCCAGCAGCTTCCAAGGGGGGACAGGAGAAGCTTTCTTT
v_gene: TRBV7-2
abundance: few
d_gene: TRBD1
j_gene: TRBJ1-1

CDR3aa: CASSSRDQETQYF
CDR3nt: TGTGCCAGCAGCTCACGGGATCAAGAGACCCAGTACTTC
v_gene: TRBV7-9
abundance: NA
d_gene: NA
j_gene: TRBJ2-5

CDR3aa: CASRATGEENTIYF
CDR3nt: TGCGCCAGCAGGGCGACAGGGGAAGAAAACACCATATATTTT
v_gene: TRBV5-1
abundance: NA
d_gene: TRBD1
j_gene: TRBJ1-3

CDR3aa: CASSPGTGFTEAFF
CDR3nt: TGTGCCAGCAGTCCTGGGACAGGCTTCACTGAAGCTTTCTTT
v_gene: TRBV6-5
abundance: NA
d_gene: TRBD1
j_gene: TRBJ1-1

CDR3aa: CASSFGRFNYGYTF
CDR3nt: TGTGCCAGCAGCTTTGGCAGGTTTAACTATGGCTACACCTTC
v_gene: TRBV7-8
abundance: few
d_gene: NA
j_gene: TRBJ1-2

CDR3aa: CAWSRPTVAAVGNTIYF
CDR3nt: TGTGCCTGGAGTAGACCCACCGTCGCGGCGGTTGGAAACACCATATATTTT
v_gene: TRBV30
abundance: NA
d_gene: NA
j_gene: TRBJ1-3

CDR3aa: CASSGRAIYF
CDR3nt: TGTGCCAGCAGCGGGAGGGCCATATATTTT
v_gene: TRBV7-3
abundance: NA
d_gene: NA
j_gene: TRBJ1-3

CDR3aa: CASSKQGAGNEKLFF
CDR3nt: TGTGCCAGCAGTAAACAGGGGGCGGGTAATGAAAAACTGTTTTTT
v_gene: TRBV28
abundance: NA
d_gene: TRBD1
j_gene: TRBJ1-4

CDR3aa: CASSLAGQGKGFNQPQHF
CDR3nt: TGTGCCAGCAGCTTAGCGGGACAGGGGAAGGGGTTCAATCAGCCCCAGCATTTT
v_gene: TRBV7-9
abundance: few
d_gene: TRBD1
j_gene: TRBJ1-5

CDR3aa: CATSPPDRALSFF
CDR3nt: TGTGCCACCTCCCCCCCGGACAGGGCCTTATCTTTCTTT
v_gene: TRBV19
abundance: NA
d_gene: TRBD1
j_gene: TRBJ1-1

CDR3aa: CATSPGGLTSSYNEQFF
CDR3nt: TGTGCCACCAGCCCGGGGGGGCTTACAAGCTCCTACAATGAGCAGTTCTTC
v_gene: TRBV15
abundance: NA
d_gene: TRBD2
j_gene: TRBJ2-1

CDR3aa: CASSLAGVRLTNTGELFF
CDR3nt: TGCGCCAGCAGCTTGGCCGGGGTCAGGCTAACGAACACCGGGGAGCTGTTTTTT
v_gene: TRBV5-1
abundance: NA
d_gene: NA
j_gene: TRBJ2-2

CDR3aa: CASSPGTSGVNTQYF
CDR3nt: TGTGCCAGCAGTCCCGGGACTAGCGGGGTTAATACGCAGTATTTT
v_gene: TRBV11-2
abundance: NA
d_gene: TRBD2
j_gene: TRBJ2-3

CDR3aa: CAWGTRSETQYF
CDR3nt: TGTGCCTGGGGGACTAGGTCGGAGACCCAGTACTTC
v_gene: TRBV30
abundance: NA
d_gene: TRBD2
j_gene: TRBJ2-5

CDR3aa: CASTAVRRSSGANVLTF
CDR3nt: TGTGCCAGCACCGCCGTAAGACGGAGCTCTGGGGCCAACGTCCTGACTTTC
v_gene: TRBV5-4
abundance: once
d_gene: NA
j_gene: TRBJ2-6

CDR3aa: CASAGTSVTYEQYF
CDR3nt: TGTGCTAGTGCCGGGACTAGCGTGACCTACGAGCAGTACTTC
v_gene: TRBV12-5
abundance: NA
d_gene: TRBD2
j_gene: TRBJ2-7

CDR3aa: CAWSVLGGNGELFF
CDR3nt: TGTGCCTGGAGTGTACTAGGTGGAAACGGGGAGCTGTTTTTT
v_gene: TRBV30
abundance: NA
d_gene: NA
j_gene: TRBJ2-2

CDR3aa: CSVDRGRETQYF
CDR3nt: TGCAGCGTTGACAGGGGGCGGGAGACCCAGTACTTC
v_gene: TRBV29-1
abundance: NA
d_gene: TRBD1
j_gene: TRBJ2-5

CDR3aa: CASSEFGPTEAFF
CDR3nt: TGCGCCAGCAGTGAGTTCGGTCCCACTGAAGCTTTCTTT
v_gene: TRBV10-1
abundance: NA
d_gene: NA
j_gene: TRBJ1-1

CDR3aa: CASSQELAGGGAYNEQFF
CDR3nt: TGTGCCAGCAGCCAAGAATTGGCCGGGGGAGGAGCCTACAATGAGCAGTTCTTC
v_gene: TRBV3-1/TRBV3-2
abundance: NA
d_gene: NA
j_gene: TRBJ2-1

CDR3aa: CASSLIGEPPYF
CDR3nt: TGTGCCAGCAGTTTAATAGGGGAACCGCCGTATTTT
v_gene: TRBV28
abundance: NA
d_gene: NA
j_gene: TRBJ2-3

CDR3aa: CASTLDTLGGYTF
CDR3nt: TGTGCCAGCACCCTTGACACCCTGGGTGGCTACACCTTC
v_gene: TRBV12-3/TRBV12-4
abundance: NA
d_gene: NA
j_gene: TRBJ1-2

CDR3aa: CASSPPGTGTYGYTF
CDR3nt: TGTGCCAGCTCACCACCGGGAACAGGCACCTATGGCTACACCTTC
v_gene: TRBV18
abundance: NA
d_gene: NA
j_gene: TRBJ1-2

CDR3aa: CASSPDRGRGYGYTF
CDR3nt: TGTGCCAGCAGCCCCGACAGGGGTCGGGGCTATGGCTACACCTTC
v_gene: TRBV7-2
abundance: NA
d_gene: TRBD1
j_gene: TRBJ1-2

CDR3aa: CATRTGSTTGELFF
CDR3nt: TGTGCCACGCGGACAGGGAGTACCACCGGGGAGCTGTTTTTT
v_gene: TRBV19
abundance: NA
d_gene: TRBD1
j_gene: TRBJ2-2

CDR3aa: CAIKGHPNTEAFF
CDR3nt: TGTGCCATCAAAGGACACCCGAACACTGAAGCTTTCTTT
v_gene: TRBV10-3
abundance: NA
d_gene: NA
j_gene: TRBJ1-1

CDR3aa: CASSLGPGRHNEQFF
CDR3nt: TGTGCCAGCAGCTTAGGGCCAGGGAGGCACAATGAGCAGTTCTTC
v_gene: TRBV11-3
abundance: NA
d_gene: NA
j_gene: TRBJ2-1

CDR3aa: CASSPTGAPSPLHF
CDR3nt: TGTGCCAGCAGTCCCACAGGGGCCCCCTCACCCCTCCACTTT
v_gene: TRBV6-5
abundance: NA
d_gene: TRBD1
j_gene: TRBJ1-6

CDR3aa: CASSSTLAGEADTQYF
CDR3nt: TGTGCCAGCAGCTCCACCCTGGCGGGGGAAGCAGATACGCAGTATTTT
v_gene: TRBV7-9
abundance: NA
d_gene: TRBD2
j_gene: TRBJ2-3